The T cell receptor beta chain described here comes from a study of blood T cell repertoires in COVID-19. Across the study: PBMCs, B-cell-depleted T cells, or T cells provided the cDNA or gDNA that made up the material.

CDR3 length: 16 amino acids. Per the germline V gene, CDR1 is KGHDR and CDR2 is SFDVKD. V was clipped by 4 bases and J by 4 bases, with 17 bases between them. Clones were read by immunoSEQ multiplex PCR, and TCRdb kept only the in-frame ones, dropping some. Of about 400,000 clones detected, about 90% appear once; the ten largest clones hold around 3%. In Cohort 3, a recovered donor had either two negative PCRs, clearance, or symptom resolution. This chain links TRBV24-1 with TRBJ2-3; TRBD2 is a possible D gene (6 bases). The sequencing input was PBMCs or T cells enriched from blood (not recorded which). The TCR sequence derives from a woman between 25 and 40 years old who had recovered from COVID-19. The CDR3 is CATSDLTSLGADTQYF. The CDR3 DNA follows: TGTGCCACCAGTGACCTTACTAGCTTAGGCGCAGATACGCAGTATTTT.